This TCR beta chain was sequenced for a study of blood T cells in healthy people across ages. Whole-study findings and limits: Per-million-T-cell TCR beta diversity fell roughly linearly with age.

The length of the CDR3 is 17 residues. Germline V gene data show CDR1 as LNHDA and CDR2 as SQIVND (reference sequence). After removal of 1 base from V and 6 bases from J, the junction contained 11 bases not matched to a gene. A sample-barcoded 5' primer and a J-beta primer mix were used in a second PCR of roughly 6 to 12 cycles. MiXCR was run by TCRdb on the 5' RACE reads, yielding one entry per CDR3 protein. The profile covers around 400,000 distinct CDR3 sequences, with more than 45% appearing a single time and approximately 51% taken by the ten largest. Concerning this clonotype itself: Its antigen is not identified.

The rearrangement uses TRBV19 and TRBJ1-1; 10 nucleotides align to TRBD1. The sequence came from a man aged 55-75 years in good health. The sample consisted of blood. The CDR3 nucleotides are TGTGCCAGTAGTATAGTGCCGAGACAGGGGGCGTTGGCTGAAGCTTTCTTT. As protein: CASSIVPRQGALAEAFF.